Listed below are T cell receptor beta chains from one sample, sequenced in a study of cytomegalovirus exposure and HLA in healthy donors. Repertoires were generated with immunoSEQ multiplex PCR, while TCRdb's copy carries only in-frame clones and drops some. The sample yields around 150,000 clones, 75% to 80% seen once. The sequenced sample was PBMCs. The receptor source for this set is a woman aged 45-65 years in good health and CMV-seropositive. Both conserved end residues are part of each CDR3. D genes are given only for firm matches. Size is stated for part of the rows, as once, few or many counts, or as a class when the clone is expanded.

DNA: TGTGCCAGCAGTCCTCGGGGTAGCGGGAGTAGCGAGCAGTACTTC
CDR3: CASSPRGSGSSEQYF
size: .
V: TRBV2
J: TRBJ2-7
D: TRBD2

DNA: TGTGCCAGCAGAACACTAGACACTGAAGCTTTCTTT
CDR3: CASRTLDTEAFF
size: .
V: TRBV5-5
J: TRBJ1-1
D: .

DNA: TGCGCCAGCAGCCAAGGCCAGGATCTCTCCTACGAGCAGTACTTC
CDR3: CASSQGQDLSYEQYF
size: .
V: TRBV4-3
J: TRBJ2-7
D: .

DNA: TGTGCCAGCAGTGAAGCGCACAGGGTAACCTACGAGCAGTACTTC
CDR3: CASSEAHRVTYEQYF
size: .
V: TRBV2
J: TRBJ2-7
D: .

DNA: TGTGCCAGCAGTTCCCTCTCCGAGCAGTACTTC
CDR3: CASSSLSEQYF
size: .
V: TRBV28
J: TRBJ2-7
D: .

DNA: TGTGCCAGCAGCTTAGGTCGGAGCGGGAGTTCCCACAATGAGCAGTTCTTC
CDR3: CASSLGRSGSSHNEQFF
size: few
V: TRBV7-9
J: TRBJ2-1
D: TRBD2

DNA: TGTGCCAGCAGCCCCACACAGGGAGGGGGCACTGAAGCTTTCTTT
CDR3: CASSPTQGGGTEAFF
size: few
V: TRBV7-9
J: TRBJ1-1
D: .

DNA: TGTGCCAGCAGAGGGACTAGCGGGAGAAGTGGCGAGACCCAGTACTTC
CDR3: CASRGTSGRSGETQYF
size: .
V: TRBV2
J: TRBJ2-5
D: TRBD2

DNA: TGTGCCAGCAGCAAGCCTGACTACACAGATACGCAGTATTTT
CDR3: CASSKPDYTDTQYF
size: .
V: TRBV21-1
J: TRBJ2-3
D: .

DNA: TGTGCCAGCAGCTCGCTTAGCGGGAGGGCCCGGTATCGGTACGAGCAGTACTTC
CDR3: CASSSLSGRARYRYEQYF
size: .
V: TRBV13
J: TRBJ2-7
D: TRBD2

DNA: TGCAGCGTTAAAGGAGATCTCTACAATGAGCAGTTCTTC
CDR3: CSVKGDLYNEQFF
size: .
V: TRBV29-1
J: TRBJ2-1
D: .

DNA: TGTGCCAGCAGCCTACAGGGAAGTATTGGAAACACCATATATTTT
CDR3: CASSLQGSIGNTIYF
size: .
V: TRBV6-5
J: TRBJ1-3
D: .

DNA: TGTGCCAGCAGCTTAGGAGGAGGGGGCAGTGGAGAAAAACTGTTTTTT
CDR3: CASSLGGGGSGEKLFF
size: .
V: TRBV11-2
J: TRBJ1-4
D: TRBD1

DNA: TGTGCCAGCAGAGAGACGGGTGGTAATACGCAGTATTTT
CDR3: CASRETGGNTQYF
size: .
V: TRBV5-6
J: TRBJ2-3
D: .

DNA: TGTGCCAGCAGCTTAATGGTTGGTATCCAGGGCACCTACAATGAGCAGTTCTTC
CDR3: CASSLMVGIQGTYNEQFF
size: .
V: TRBV7-6
J: TRBJ2-1
D: .

DNA: TGTGCCAGCAGCTTGGCGTCGGGAGGTATATATGAGCAGTTCTTC
CDR3: CASSLASGGIYEQFF
size: .
V: TRBV5-6
J: TRBJ2-1
D: TRBD2

DNA: TGTGCCAGCAGTTTCGGGACAGGGCAAACTTTCTTT
CDR3: CASSFGTGQTFF
size: .
V: TRBV28
J: TRBJ1-1
D: TRBD1

DNA: TGCGCCAGCAGCTCCGTCCCGGGACAGATGAACACTGAAGCTTTCTTT
CDR3: CASSSVPGQMNTEAFF
size: .
V: TRBV5-1
J: TRBJ1-1
D: TRBD1

DNA: TGTGCCAGCTCACCACTAGACACAGGGATCTACAATGAGCAGTTCTTC
CDR3: CASSPLDTGIYNEQFF
size: once
V: TRBV18
J: TRBJ2-1
D: .

DNA: TGTGCCAGCAGCTTATTTCAGGGGGCTGAAGCTTTCTTT
CDR3: CASSLFQGAEAFF
size: once
V: TRBV7-2
J: TRBJ1-1
D: TRBD1

DNA: TGTGCCAGCAGTGAACGAGCACAGAACTATGGCTACACCTTC
CDR3: CASSERAQNYGYTF
size: .
V: TRBV6-1
J: TRBJ1-2
D: .

DNA: TGTGCCAGCAACTCCAGGGGGCTGGCTGGAAACACCATATATTTT
CDR3: CASNSRGLAGNTIYF
size: .
V: TRBV6-6
J: TRBJ1-3
D: TRBD1

DNA: TGTGCCAGCAGCCAAGATTCCGGGAGTACGGTCTACAATGAGCAGTTCTTC
CDR3: CASSQDSGSTVYNEQFF
size: .
V: TRBV4-2
J: TRBJ2-1
D: .

DNA: TGCGCCAGCAGCCAGGATAGAGGCAGAGGTGAAAAACTGTTTTTT
CDR3: CASSQDRGRGEKLFF
size: .
V: TRBV4-1
J: TRBJ1-4
D: .

DNA: TGTGCCAGTAGTATTGCTAGCGGGGGGGCCATGGATACGCAGTATTTT
CDR3: CASSIASGGAMDTQYF
size: .
V: TRBV19
J: TRBJ2-3
D: TRBD2

DNA: TGTGCCAGCAGCTCTAAACAGGGGTGGTATAAAAAACTGTTTTTT
CDR3: CASSSKQGWYKKLFF
size: .
V: TRBV7-8
J: TRBJ1-4
D: TRBD1

DNA: TGTGCCAGCTCACCAGAGGTGGCAGGGAATGGGAATGAGCAGTTCTTC
CDR3: CASSPEVAGNGNEQFF
size: .
V: TRBV18
J: TRBJ2-1
D: .

DNA: TGTGCCAGCAGCGGGGACATTGGAATCTATGGCTACACCTTC
CDR3: CASSGDIGIYGYTF
size: once
V: TRBV6-5
J: TRBJ1-2
D: .

DNA: TGTGCCAGCAGTGAAAAGGCCATAGCGGGAGGGGGTTATTTT
CDR3: CASSEKAIAGGGYF
size: few
V: TRBV2
J: TRBJ2-3
D: TRBD2

DNA: TGCGCCAGCAGCACCCTGCTTGACAGGGACTACAATGAGCAGTTCTTC
CDR3: CASSTLLDRDYNEQFF
size: once
V: TRBV4-1
J: TRBJ2-1
D: TRBD1

DNA: TGCGCCAGCAGCTTGGGCGGGGGGCTTACAGATACGCAGTATTTT
CDR3: CASSLGGGLTDTQYF
size: .
V: TRBV5-1
J: TRBJ2-3
D: TRBD2

DNA: TGTGCCAGCAGTTACCAGTCTAGCCCAGGCGGGGAGCTGTTTTTT
CDR3: CASSYQSSPGGELFF
size: .
V: TRBV6-5
J: TRBJ2-2
D: .

DNA: TGTGCCAGCAGCACCAGTAGACCGAGAAGCGTGTCACTCGGCTACACCTTC
CDR3: CASSTSRPRSVSLGYTF
size: .
V: TRBV13
J: TRBJ1-2
D: .

DNA: TGTGCCAGCAGCGATTTTCCAGGGTCCACTAATGAAAAACTGTTTTTT
CDR3: CASSDFPGSTNEKLFF
size: once
V: TRBV2
J: TRBJ1-4
D: .

DNA: TGTGCCAGCAGCTCCGCGGGCTTTAGCACAGATACGCAGTATTTT
CDR3: CASSSAGFSTDTQYF
size: .
V: TRBV5-4
J: TRBJ2-3
D: .

DNA: TGCGCCAGCAGTGAGTCGGCGGGAATGGGTGGCTACACCTTC
CDR3: CASSESAGMGGYTF
size: .
V: TRBV10-2
J: TRBJ1-2
D: .

DNA: TGCGCCAGCAGCCAACCTTTTAGCGGGAGGATCTCCTACAATGAGCAGTTCTTC
CDR3: CASSQPFSGRISYNEQFF
size: .
V: TRBV4-1
J: TRBJ2-1
D: TRBD2

DNA: TGCGCCAGCAGAAGACAGGGGGCGGTGGAGACCCAGTACTTC
CDR3: CASRRQGAVETQYF
size: .
V: TRBV5-1
J: TRBJ2-5
D: TRBD1

DNA: TGCGCCAGCAGTGAGACCGAGGATTCGACAGCGGAAGCTTTCTTT
CDR3: CASSETEDSTAEAFF
size: .
V: TRBV10-1
J: TRBJ1-1
D: .

DNA: TGTGCCAGCAGCTTAACCAGGGATAGCACCGGGGAGCTGTTTTTT
CDR3: CASSLTRDSTGELFF
size: .
V: TRBV7-3
J: TRBJ2-2
D: .

DNA: TGCGCCAGCAGCTCCTCACAGGGTGGGTTCTCGGGAAATGAGCAGTTCTTC
CDR3: CASSSSQGGFSGNEQFF
size: .
V: TRBV4-1
J: TRBJ2-1
D: .

DNA: TGTGCCAGTAGTATAGTCGTGTCGTCCGGACAGTACAGCACAGATACGCAGTATTTT
CDR3: CASSIVVSSGQYSTDTQYF
size: .
V: TRBV19
J: TRBJ2-3
D: .

DNA: TGTGCCAGCAGCCAGCTAGCGGATGAGCAGTTCTTC
CDR3: CASSQLADEQFF
size: .
V: TRBV6-6
J: TRBJ2-1
D: TRBD2

DNA: TGTGCCAGCAACCTAGAAGGGGTTAATTCACCCCTCCACTTT
CDR3: CASNLEGVNSPLHF
size: .
V: TRBV2
J: TRBJ1-6
D: .

DNA: TGTGCCAGCAGTACCCCCGGGACAGGGGGCCTCCAGCCCCAGCATTTT
CDR3: CASSTPGTGGLQPQHF
size: .
V: TRBV28
J: TRBJ1-5
D: TRBD1

DNA: TGTGCCAGCAGCTCGAATCGCTACAGGGGGGTTGGAACTGAAGCTTTCTTT
CDR3: CASSSNRYRGVGTEAFF
size: .
V: TRBV7-9
J: TRBJ1-1
D: TRBD1

DNA: TGTGCCAGCAGCCAGCTATCACAGAGTGGGGCTTTCTTT
CDR3: CASSQLSQSGAFF
size: .
V: TRBV7-9
J: TRBJ1-1
D: .

DNA: TGTGCCAGCAGCTTGACGACTAGCGGGGCGGAGACCCAGTACTTC
CDR3: CASSLTTSGAETQYF
size: .
V: TRBV5-4
J: TRBJ2-5
D: TRBD2

DNA: TGTGCCAGCAGGACAGGGGGCCTGGTAGAAGCTTTCTTT
CDR3: CASRTGGLVEAFF
size: .
V: TRBV6-1
J: TRBJ1-1
D: TRBD1

DNA: TGTGCCAGCAGTGAGGGCAGGGGACGTGGCTACACCTTC
CDR3: CASSEGRGRGYTF
size: .
V: TRBV6-1
J: TRBJ1-2
D: .

DNA: TGTGCCATCAGTGAGACCGCCGGAGGGAACACTGAAGCTTTCTTT
CDR3: CAISETAGGNTEAFF
size: .
V: TRBV10-3
J: TRBJ1-1
D: .

DNA: TGTGCCAGTAGTCCACGCGGGGCTGCTGGAAACACCATATATTTT
CDR3: CASSPRGAAGNTIYF
size: once
V: TRBV19
J: TRBJ1-3
D: .

DNA: TGTGCCAGCTCACCAGGGACAGGGGAAGAGACCCAGTACTTC
CDR3: CASSPGTGEETQYF
size: few
V: TRBV18
J: TRBJ2-5
D: TRBD1

DNA: TGTGCCAGCAGATGGGACAGGATGAATTCACCCCTCCACTTT
CDR3: CASRWDRMNSPLHF
size: .
V: TRBV6-6
J: TRBJ1-6
D: TRBD1

DNA: TGTGCCAGCAGCTTGGTCCCCAGCGGGGGATCAGATACGCAGTATTTT
CDR3: CASSLVPSGGSDTQYF
size: once
V: TRBV5-4
J: TRBJ2-3
D: TRBD2

DNA: TGTGCCAGTAGGGGAACAGGGGGCTACGAGCAGTACTTC
CDR3: CASRGTGGYEQYF
size: .
V: TRBV19
J: TRBJ2-7
D: TRBD1

DNA: TGTGCCAGCAGGAAAGGACTAGCGGGAACCGGGGAGCTGTTTTTT
CDR3: CASRKGLAGTGELFF
size: .
V: TRBV6-5
J: TRBJ2-2
D: TRBD2

DNA: TGTGCCTGGAGTTCGCTAGCGGCTGGGGAGACCCAGTACTTC
CDR3: CAWSSLAAGETQYF
size: .
V: TRBV30
J: TRBJ2-5
D: TRBD2

DNA: TGTGCCAGCAGCCCCCGGGATTTGAATGAGCAGTTCTTC
CDR3: CASSPRDLNEQFF
size: .
V: TRBV6-6
J: TRBJ2-1
D: .